In this sample, the clone carrying this TCR beta chain turned up a few times. The antigen is not known. The sample is drawn from a study of blood T cells in healthy people across ages. Whole-study results and caveats: Naive and antigen-experienced cells were not separated, limiting conclusive comparison.

Then a second PCR, running about 6 to 11 cycles, was carried out with a sample-barcoded 5' primer and a J-beta primer mix. MiXCR was run by TCRdb on the 5' RACE reads, yielding one entry per CDR3 protein. This table holds about 840,000 distinct CDR3 sequences, almost 30% found once. Trimming removed 4 bases from V and 2 bases from J; junction bases left unmatched: 6. CDR1 is SGDLS and CDR2 is YYNGEE in the germline V gene. CDR3 length: 15 residues. These data were also reused for a study on T cells of mothers and their children.

The sequenced sample consisted of blood. The source of this sequence is a woman aged 40 to 50 in good health. The chain combines TRBV9 with TRBJ1-2; 9 bases are shared with TRBD1. The chain's CDR3 is CASSPRGTGNYGYTF. The CDR3 coding sequence is TGTGCCAGCAGCCCCCGGGGGACAGGGAACTATGGCTACACCTTC.